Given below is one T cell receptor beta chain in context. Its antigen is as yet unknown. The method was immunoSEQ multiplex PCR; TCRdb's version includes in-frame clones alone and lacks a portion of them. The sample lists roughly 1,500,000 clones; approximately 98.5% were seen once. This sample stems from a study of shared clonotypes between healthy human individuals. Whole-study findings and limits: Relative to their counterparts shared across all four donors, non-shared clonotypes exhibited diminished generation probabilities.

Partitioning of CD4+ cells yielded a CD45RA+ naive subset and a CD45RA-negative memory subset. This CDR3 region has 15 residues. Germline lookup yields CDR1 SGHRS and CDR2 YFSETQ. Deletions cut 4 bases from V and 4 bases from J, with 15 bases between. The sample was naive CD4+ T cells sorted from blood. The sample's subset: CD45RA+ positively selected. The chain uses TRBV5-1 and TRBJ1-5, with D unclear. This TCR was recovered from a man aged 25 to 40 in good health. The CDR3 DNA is TGCGCCAGCAGCCCAACCGGACCGGCTAATCAGCCCCAGCATTTT. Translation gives CASSPTGPANQPQHF.